A single sample gave rise to the 25 T cell receptor beta chains below, sequenced in a study of regulatory T cells in long-lasting Graves disease. As for time point: persistent/refractory GD, antithyroid drugs over 5 years with positive TRAb. The TCR library was prepared using RNA isolated from PBMCs. According to the study, TCR beta libraries were built with iRepertoire HTBI primers and CDR3-region Arm-PCR. TCRdb re-derived calls from the multiplex PCR reads in MiXCR, one entry per CDR3 protein. The table records 400,000 to 450,000 distinct CDR3 sequences, 23% of them present only once. The material was peripheral blood mononuclear cells (PBMCs), obtained when the disease was refractory, from a patient treated with antithyroid drugs. The receptors stem from a female donor with Graves disease.

This clonotype was counted a few times. The chain is built from TRBV19 and TRBJ2-7, with TRBD1 as a possible D gene (5 bases). CDR1 is LNHDA and CDR2 is SQIVND in the germline V gene (reference sequence). V dropped 4 bases and J dropped 2 bases, with 15 bases sitting between them. The CDR3 length is 15 residues. The CDR3, as DNA: TGTGCCAGTAGTACCGGCGGACAAGTAACCTACGAGCAGTACTTC. Protein product: CASSTGGQVTYEQYF.

This clonotype has a count of ten or more. The genes are TRBV28 and TRBJ1-4; TRBD1 is a possible D gene (6 bases). Between the trimmed V and J ends, which lost 5 bases and 7 bases, there was a span of 20 bases. The CDR3 is 16 residues long. CDR1 and CDR2 (germline): MDHEN, SYDVKM. The CDR3 sequence: CASSLETGPIGEKLFF. The CDR3 coding sequence is TGTGCCAGCAGTCTGGAAACAGGGCCTATTGGTGAAAAACTGTTTTTT.

This clonotype was detected only once. J is TRBJ2-3 and V is TRBV18; no definite D call. With 1 base removed from V and 1 base from J, the gap between germline ends came to 6 bases. Per germline, CDR1 KGHSH and CDR2 LQKENI. The CDR3 is 14 residues long. The chain's CDR3 is CASSPQLGTDTQYF. In nucleotides, the CDR3 is TGTGCCAGCTCACCACAACTCGGCACAGATACGCAGTATTTT.

This sequence joins TRBV19 and TRBJ2-7, with 8 bases aligning to TRBD2. The CDR3 is 13 residues long. Germline CDR1 is LNHDA and CDR2 is SQIVND (reference sequence). V dropped 8 bases and J dropped 6; count of bases not matched to a gene: 9. The DNA of the CDR3 is TGTGCCAGTGGGCCCAGCGGGAGTTCCGAGCAGTACTTC. Translation gives CASGPSGSSEQYF.

This clonotype occurred many times. V is TRBV6-5 and J is TRBJ1-4; D unclear. Germline V gene sequence: CDR1 MNHEY, CDR2 SVGAGI. The CDR3 runs to 15 residues. Trimming took off 2 bases at V and 8 bases at J, with 15 bases between the two ends. The CDR3 bases are TGTGCCAGCAGTTACATCCCCGGGGTTTTAGAAAAACTGTTTTTT. Its translation: CASSYIPGVLEKLFF.

This clonotype was seen only a few times. The chain has TRBV20-1 and TRBJ2-7; D is possibly TRBD1 (5 bases). Trimming removed 5 bases from V and 1 base from J, with 12 bases in between. This CDR3 has 13 residues. The germline V gene encodes CDR1 DFQATT and CDR2 SNEGSKA (reference sequence). The CDR3 here is CSARRGTSYEQYF. CDR3 nucleotide sequence: TGCAGTGCTCGTAGGGGAACTTCCTACGAGCAGTACTTC.

The chain joins TRBV9 to TRBJ2-1, with D perhaps being TRBD1 or TRBD2 (7 bases each). Germline-derived CDR1 and CDR2 are SGDLS and YYNGEE. The V and J ends lost 3 bases and 2 bases respectively, with 12 bases between them. The CDR3 is made up of 15 amino acids. DNA of the CDR3: TGTGCCAGCAGCGAGTCAGGGGGGGCCTACAATGAGCAGTTCTTC. Amino acids: CASSESGGAYNEQFF.

A remark on this clonotype: The junction departs from germline at one end; a sequencing error may be responsible. This chain joins TRBV5-1 and TRBJ2-3, with D possibly being TRBD1 or TRBD2 (5 bases each). CDR3 length: 15 amino acids. Germline CDR1 reads SGHRS; CDR2 reads YFSETQ. The CDR3 nucleotides read TGCGCCAGCAGCTTGGAGTTAAGGGAGACAGTTACGCAGTATTTT. Amino acid sequence: CASSLELRETVTQYF.

The rearrangement joins TRBV5-1 to TRBJ1-5; the D gene is possibly TRBD1 (6 bases). The V gene lost 0 bases and the J gene lost 7 bases, with 14 bases spanning the gap. This CDR3 region has 15 residues. Germline loops: CDR1 SGHRS, CDR2 YFSETQ. The CDR3 region has the DNA TGCGCCAGCAGCTTGGAGGGGGGGCGCGGGCAGCCCCAGCATTTT. Protein: CASSLEGGRGQPQHF.

The chain has TRBV30 and TRBJ2-7, with 10 bases identical to TRBD1. The CDR3 extends over 14 amino acids. CDR1 and CDR2 from the germline V gene are GTSNPN and SVGIG (reference sequence). V gave up 5 bases and J gave up 3 bases; unmatched junction bases: 7. The CDR3 coding sequence is TGTGCCTGGGATTCAGGACAGGGGGTCTACGAGCAGTACTTC. Translating it yields CAWDSGQGVYEQYF.

This clonotype was detected a few times. The gene calls are TRBV7-6 and TRBJ2-2; D perhaps matches TRBD2 (6 bases). This CDR3 has 16 residues. Trimming removed 5 bases from V and 0 bases from J, with 13 bases in between. Germline V gives CDR1 SGHVS, CDR2 FNYEAQ. CDR3 sequence reads: CASSPESGPNTGELFF. The DNA for the CDR3 is TGTGCCAGCAGCCCAGAGAGCGGGCCGAACACCGGGGAGCTGTTTTTT.

In this sample, this clonotype turned up a few times. The V gene is TRBV18, the J gene TRBJ2-2; D is perhaps TRBD1 or TRBD2 (5 bases each). Trimming took 3 bases from V and 7 from J, leaving 18 bases between them. Per germline, CDR1 KGHSH and CDR2 LQKENI. The CDR3 is 16 amino acids. CDR3 nucleotides: TGTGCCAGCTCACCTAATACACCAGGGAGCGGCGGGGAGCTGTTTTTT. Amino acid sequence: CASSPNTPGSGGELFF.

The gene calls are TRBV12-3 or TRBV12-4 and TRBJ2-3, with D perhaps matching TRBD2 (5 bases). Trimming left V 7 bases short and J 2 bases short, with 16 bases between. The CDR3 contains 15 residues. Here the CDR3 reads CASTQETGITDTQYF. In DNA form, the CDR3 reads TGTGCCAGCACCCAGGAAACCGGGATCACAGATACGCAGTATTTT.

This clonotype was observed at least ten times. This rearrangement joins TRBV12-3 or TRBV12-4 to TRBJ2-7; D uncertain. The CDR3 length is 13 residues. With 4 bases removed from V and 6 bases from J, the gap between germline ends came to 13 bases. DNA for the CDR3: TGTGCCAGCAGTTCGCCTGGGCCCCGCGAGCAGTACTTC. It yields the protein CASSSPGPREQYF.

The CDR3 DNA reads TGTGCCAGCAGGTCAACGTTAGCGGGAGTATCAGATACGCAGTATTTT. Translation: CASRSTLAGVSDTQYF. The gene calls are TRBV7-9 and TRBJ2-3, with 9 nucleotides matching TRBD2. This CDR3 spans 16 amino acids. Germline CDR1 SEHNR, CDR2 FQNEAQ (reference sequence). V was clipped by 6 bases and J by 4 bases; unmatched bases: 11.

The V and J genes are TRBV20-1 and TRBJ2-7; 12 bases are a match to TRBD2. From germline, CDR1 is DFQATT and CDR2 SNEGSKA (reference sequence). V trimming: 3 bases; J trimming: 0 bases; junction bases outside the gene matches: 9. The CDR3 is 17 amino acids. The CDR3 nucleotides are TGCAGTGCTAGGACGCTAGCGGGAGGGCTTAGCTCCTACGAGCAGTACTTC. Amino acid sequence: CSARTLAGGLSSYEQYF.

This clonotype was counted many times. The gene calls are TRBV13 and TRBJ2-4; the match to TRBD1 covers 11 bases. Looked up from germline, CDR1 is PRHDT and CDR2 is FYEKMQ (reference sequence). V gave up 5 bases and J gave up 2 bases; unmatched junction bases: 5. The CDR3 consists of 16 residues. The CDR3: CASSPGTGGTKNIQYF. The CDR3 DNA sequence: TGTGCCAGCAGCCCCGGGACAGGGGGAACCAAAAACATTCAGTACTTC.

This clonotype was found a few times. The chain recombines TRBV20-1 with TRBJ1-1, with 7 bases matching TRBD1. V lost 5 bases to trimming and J lost 4 bases; unmatched junction nucleotides: 13. The germline V gene has CDR1 DFQATT and CDR2 SNEGSKA (reference sequence). This CDR3 is built from 15 residues. The CDR3 nucleotides read TGCAGTGCTGAGGGACAGCCACTTCGGAGCACTGAAGCTTTCTTT. It specifies CSAEGQPLRSTEAFF.

With respect to this clonotype: A read error may be the cause here, since a much bigger clone is one base away. This sequence joins TRBV6-8 and TRBJ1-2; TRBD1 agrees at 8 bases. Germline lookup yields CDR1 MNHGY and CDR2 SAAAGT. The CDR3 covers 18 residues. CDR3: CVSSQDSADRGIVYGYTF. CDR3 in DNA: TGTGTCAGCAGCCAAGATTCAGCAGACAGGGGCATCGTCTATGGCTACACCTTC.

This clonotype is a singleton in its sample. V gene TRBV11-1 combines with J gene TRBJ2-2; TRBD2 matches at 14 bases. Germline CDR1 reads SGHAT; CDR2 reads FQDESV (reference sequence). This CDR3 is 20 amino acids long. Trimming removed 5 bases from V and 4 bases from J; junction bases left unmatched: 15. CDR3 coding DNA: TGTGCCAGCAGCCCCGCCCCGGGACTAGCGGGAGTCTGGGGCACCGGGGAGCTGTTTTTT. Translated: CASSPAPGLAGVWGTGELFF. Complete variable domain (other parts from reference TRBV11-1 and TRBJ2-2): EAEVAQSPRYKITEKSQAVAFWCDPISGHATLYWYRQILGQGPELLVQFQDESVVDDSQLPKDRFSAERLKGVDSTLKIQPAELGDSAMYLCASSPAPGLAGVWGTGELFFGEGSRLTVL.

Many counts were recorded for this clonotype. The V and J genes are TRBV6-1 and TRBJ2-7; 12 positions match TRBD2. The CDR3 runs to 13 residues. The V segment lost 9 bases and the J segment 3 bases; nucleotides outside the gene matches: 3. CDR1 is MNHNS and CDR2 is SASEGT in the germline V gene. The CDR3 region has the DNA TGTGCCAGTAAGACTAGCGGGAGCTACGAGCAGTACTTC. Translated: CASKTSGSYEQYF.

The J gene is TRBJ1-3, the V gene TRBV18; D may be TRBD1 (5 bases). CDR1 and CDR2 (germline): KGHSH, LQKENI. The germline V and J ends were trimmed by 3 bases and 0 bases, with 15 bases remaining between them. CDR3 size: 17 residues. CDR3 in DNA: TGTGCCAGCTCACCTCAGGTGACAGATCCCTCTGGAAACACCATATATTTT. Residues: CASSPQVTDPSGNTIYF. Based on the CDR3 plus reference TRBV18 and TRBJ1-3, the full variable domain is NAGVMQNPRHLVRRRGQEARLRCSPMKGHSHVYWYRQLPEEGLKFMVYLQKENIIDESGMPKERFSAEFPKEGPSILRIQQVVRGDSAAYFCASSPQVTDPSGNTIYFGEGSWLTVV.

This clonotype occurred many times. The chain joins TRBV11-2 to TRBJ2-5; unclear D gene. The tail of the sequence fits TRBJ2-1 better, so the J call may be wrong. The CDR3 is 15 residues long. CDR1 SGHAT and CDR2 FQNNGV come from the germline V gene. The CDR3 sequence: CASSALVGISNEQFF. CDR3 coding DNA: TGTGCCAGCAGCGCCCTCGTAGGTATTTCAAATGAGCAGTTCTTC.

The V and J genes are TRBV10-3 and TRBJ2-2; D uncertain. CDR1 ENHRY and CDR2 SYGVKD come from the germline V gene. The CDR3 is 18 amino acids. V lost 0 bases and J 4 bases, leaving 18 bases between the germline ends. CDR3 coding DNA: TGTGCCATCAGTGAGTCGAGGTTTGGCCCAGGTGGCACCGGGGAGCTGTTTTTT. This gives the protein CAISESRFGPGGTGELFF.

This clonotype came up a few times. One junction end does not reproduce the germline sequence, and a read error may be involved. The gene calls are TRBV29-1 and TRBJ1-2; 10 bases fit TRBD1. The CDR3 runs to 11 residues. Germline CDR1 reads SQVTM; CDR2 reads ANQGSEA. The CDR3 coding sequence is TGTTCGGACAGGGGGAACTATGGCTACACCTTC. Translated: CSDRGNYGYTF.